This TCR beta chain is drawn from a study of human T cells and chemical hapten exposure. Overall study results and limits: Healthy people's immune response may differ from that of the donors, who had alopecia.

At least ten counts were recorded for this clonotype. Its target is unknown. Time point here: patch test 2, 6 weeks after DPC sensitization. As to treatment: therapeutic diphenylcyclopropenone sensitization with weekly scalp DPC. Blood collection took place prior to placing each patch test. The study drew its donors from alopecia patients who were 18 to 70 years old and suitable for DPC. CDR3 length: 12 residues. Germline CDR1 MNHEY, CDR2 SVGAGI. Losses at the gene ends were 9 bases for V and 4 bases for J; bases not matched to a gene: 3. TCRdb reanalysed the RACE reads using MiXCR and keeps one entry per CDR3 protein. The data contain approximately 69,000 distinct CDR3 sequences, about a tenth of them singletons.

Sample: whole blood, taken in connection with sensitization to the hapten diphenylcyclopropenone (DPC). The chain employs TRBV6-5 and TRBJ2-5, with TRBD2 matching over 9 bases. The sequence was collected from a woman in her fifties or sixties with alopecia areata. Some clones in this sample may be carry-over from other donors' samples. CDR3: CARSTSGETQYF. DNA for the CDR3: TGTGCCAGGTCGACTAGCGGAGAGACCCAGTACTTC.